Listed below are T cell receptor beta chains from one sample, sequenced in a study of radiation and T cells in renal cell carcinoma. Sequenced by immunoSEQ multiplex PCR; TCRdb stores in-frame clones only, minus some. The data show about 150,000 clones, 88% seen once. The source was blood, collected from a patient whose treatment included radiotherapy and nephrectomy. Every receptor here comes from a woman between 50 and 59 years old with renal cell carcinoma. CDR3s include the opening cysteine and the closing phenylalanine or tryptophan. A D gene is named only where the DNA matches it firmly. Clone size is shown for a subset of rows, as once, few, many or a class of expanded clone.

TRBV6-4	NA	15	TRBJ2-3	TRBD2	TGTGCCAGCAGTGACTCAGGGACTATCACAGATACGCAGTATTTT	CASSDSGTITDTQYF
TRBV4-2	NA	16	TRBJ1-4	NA	TGTGCCAGCAGCCAAGCGGAGCAGGCAACTAATGAAAAACTGTTTTTT	CASSQAEQATNEKLFF
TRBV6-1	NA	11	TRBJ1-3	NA	TGTGCCAGCAGTTACCTAGACACCATATATTTT	CASSYLDTIYF
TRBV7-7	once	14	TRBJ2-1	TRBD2	TGTGCTAGCAGCTTATTTGGGGGGGTAAATGAGCAGTTCTTC	CASSLFGGVNEQFF
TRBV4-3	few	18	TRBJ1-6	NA	TGCGCCAGCAGCCAGAGCAGCGGGGGCGCCACCTATAATTCACCCCTCCACTTT	CASSQSSGGATYNSPLHF
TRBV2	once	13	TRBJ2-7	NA	TGTGCCAGCAGTGAGGAGGTGAGCTACGAGCAGTACTTC	CASSEEVSYEQYF
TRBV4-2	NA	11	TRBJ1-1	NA	TGTGCCAGCAGCCGGGGACTTGAAGCTTTCTTT	CASSRGLEAFF
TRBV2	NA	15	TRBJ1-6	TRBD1	TGTGCCAGCAGTGTATCGGGACAGGTGAATTCACCCCTCCACTTT	CASSVSGQVNSPLHF
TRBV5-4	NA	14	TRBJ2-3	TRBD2	TGTGCCAGCAGCTCGATGACTAGCGGAGATACGCAGTATTTT	CASSSMTSGDTQYF
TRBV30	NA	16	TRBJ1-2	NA	TGTGCCTGGAGTGTAAAGGCGGGGAGGTTAAACTATGGCTACACCTTC	CAWSVKAGRLNYGYTF
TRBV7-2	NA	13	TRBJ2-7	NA	TGTGCCAGCAGCTTGTTGGGGTCCTACGAGCAGTACTTC	CASSLLGSYEQYF
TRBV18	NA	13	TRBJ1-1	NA	TGTGCCAGCTCACCAGGGGGGAACACTGAAGCTTTCTTT	CASSPGGNTEAFF
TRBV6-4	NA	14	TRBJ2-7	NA	TGTGCCAGCAGTGAAACGCGGATCGGCGACGAGCAGTACTTC	CASSETRIGDEQYF
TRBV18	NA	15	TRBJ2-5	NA	TGTGCCAGCTCACCACGCCCAGGCGGGCGAGAGACCCAGTACTTC	CASSPRPGGRETQYF
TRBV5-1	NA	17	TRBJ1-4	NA	TGCGCCAGCAGCTTGTTCCCCGGCGGGGGCGCTAATGAAAAACTGTTTTTT	CASSLFPGGGANEKLFF
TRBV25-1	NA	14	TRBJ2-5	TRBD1	TGTGCCAGCAGTTCATGGGGGGACAGGGCGTCCCAGTACTTC	CASSSWGDRASQYF
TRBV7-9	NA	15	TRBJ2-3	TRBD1	TGTGCCAGCAGCCTAGGACAGGAATTTTCAGATACGCAGTATTTT	CASSLGQEFSDTQYF
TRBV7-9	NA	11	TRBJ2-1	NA	TGTGCCAGCAGCTTAGGGGACCTGGAGTTCTTC	CASSLGDLEFF
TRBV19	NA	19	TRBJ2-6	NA	TGTGCCAGTAGTTTAGAGCCGGGCCGAATCTACTCTGGGGCCAACGTCCTGACTTTC	CASSLEPGRIYSGANVLTF
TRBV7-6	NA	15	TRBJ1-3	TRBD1	TGTGCCAGCAGCACGGGACAGGCCTCTGGAAACACCATATATTTT	CASSTGQASGNTIYF
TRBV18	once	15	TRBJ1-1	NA	TGTGCCAGCTCACCATCGCGGGGGGCGGACACTGAAGCTTTCTTT	CASSPSRGADTEAFF
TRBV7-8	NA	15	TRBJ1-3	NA	TGTGCCAGCAGCTTAGTAGCAGGCTCTGGAAACACCATATATTTT	CASSLVAGSGNTIYF
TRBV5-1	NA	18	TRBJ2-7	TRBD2	TGCGCCAGCAGCTTAGCCGAGGGGGGGACTAGCGGGTCCTACGAGCAGTACTTC	CASSLAEGGTSGSYEQYF
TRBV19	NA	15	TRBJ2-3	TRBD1	TGTGCCAGTAGTATATTGGGGCAGGGGGCAGATACGCAGTATTTT	CASSILGQGADTQYF
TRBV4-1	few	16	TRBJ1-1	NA	TGCGCCAGCAGACAGCCGGGACGGACTTTGAACACTGAAGCTTTCTTT	CASRQPGRTLNTEAFF
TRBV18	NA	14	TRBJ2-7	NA	TGTGCCAGCTCACCAAGCCAGAGCTCCTACGAGCAGTACTTC	CASSPSQSSYEQYF
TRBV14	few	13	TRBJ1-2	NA	TGTGCCAGCAGCCAAGAGACGTATACCGGCTACACCTTC	CASSQETYTGYTF
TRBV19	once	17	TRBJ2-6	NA	TGTGCCAGTAGTATCCAGGCCCGCAACTCTGGGGCCAACGTCCTGACTTTC	CASSIQARNSGANVLTF
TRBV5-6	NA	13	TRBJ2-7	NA	TGTGCCAGCAGCGCCGACCAAAGGGATCGGCAGTACTTC	CASSADQRDRQYF
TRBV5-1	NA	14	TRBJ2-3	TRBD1	TGCGCCAGCAGCCGGCCGACAGGGGAAGATACGCAGTATTTT	CASSRPTGEDTQYF
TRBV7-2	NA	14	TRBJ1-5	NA	TGTGCCAGCAGCTTAGGCAGAAACAATCAGCCCCAGCATTTT	CASSLGRNNQPQHF